These 20 T cell receptor beta chains originate from one sample sequenced in a study of CD8 T cells in ankylosing spondylitis. TCRdb used MiXCR to reprocess the 5' RACE reads, holding one entry per CDR3 protein. The data hold about 110,000 distinct CDR3 sequences, with around 24% observed a single time. Sequenced material: synovial fluid, either unsorted or a sorted T cell fraction (not recorded which). Receptors were obtained from a male donor with ankylosing spondylitis.

The J gene is TRBJ2-7, the V gene TRBV7-2, with TRBD2 matching over 8 bases. Losses at the gene ends were 5 bases for V and 4 bases for J; bases not matched to a gene: 7. The germline V gene has CDR1 SGHTA and CDR2 FQGNSA. The CDR3 consists of 14 residues. The CDR3 spells CASSRTSISYEQYF. The DNA for the CDR3 is TGTGCCAGCAGCCGGACTAGCATCAGTTACGAGCAGTACTTC.

This clonotype was counted only a few times. The V and J genes are TRBV5-6 and TRBJ1-3; D uncertain. There are 12 residues in the CDR3. In germline, CDR1 is SGHDT, CDR2 YYEEEE. The V end lost 0 bases, the J end lost 4 bases, and 2 bases lay between the germline ends. The CDR3 DNA is TGTGCCAGCAGCTTGGGGGGAAACACCATATATTTT. This translates into CASSLGGNTIYF.

There are a few counts of this clonotype. The chain recombines TRBV4-1 with TRBJ1-1, with D possibly TRBD1 on 5 matching bases. This CDR3 comprises 13 residues. In germline, CDR1 is MGHRA, CDR2 YSYEKL. The ends were cut back, 8 bases at V and 1 base at J, with 11 bases in the middle. CDR3 sequence reads: CASRRGANTEAFF. In nucleotides, the CDR3 is TGCGCCAGCCGCCGAGGGGCGAACACTGAAGCTTTCTTT.

This sequence joins TRBV18 and TRBJ2-6; perhaps TRBD1 as D (6 bases). The CDR3 spans 18 residues. Trimming removed 3 bases from V and 0 bases from J, with 15 bases in between. Germline loops: CDR1 KGHSH, CDR2 LQKENI. Written as DNA, the CDR3 is TGTGCCAGCTCACCTAGGACAGACTCCTTCTCTGGGGCCAACGTCCTGACTTTC. It encodes CASSPRTDSFSGANVLTF.

Many counts were recorded for this clonotype. The chain is built from TRBV11-3 and TRBJ1-1, with a weak D call TRBD1 (5 bases). V lost 5 bases and J 5 bases, leaving 15 bases between the germline ends. Germline V gene sequence: CDR1 SGHNT, CDR2 YENEEA. CDR3 length: 14 amino acids. The CDR3, as DNA: TGTGCCAGCAGCCTAGGGGATGTAGGGACTGAAGCTTTCTTT. Translation gives CASSLGDVGTEAFF. Full variable domain (outside the CDR3, taken from reference TRBV11-3 and TRBJ1-1): EAGVVQSPRYKIIEKKQPVAFWCNPISGHNTLYWYLQNLGQGPELLIRYENEEAVDDSQLPKDRFSAERLKGVDSTLKIQPAELGDSAVYLCASSLGDVGTEAFFGQGTRLTVV.

This clonotype showed up just a few times. This chain links TRBV5-1 with TRBJ1-3; 7 positions match TRBD1. Germline loops: CDR1 SGHRS, CDR2 YFSETQ. The CDR3 is made up of 16 amino acids. With V trimmed by 0 bases and J by 0 bases, 3 bases remained unmatched. The CDR3 DNA reads as TGCGCCAGCAGCTTGGCCGCAGGGGGCTCTGGAAACACCATATATTTT. Protein product: CASSLAAGGSGNTIYF.

The rearrangement uses TRBV24-1 and TRBJ2-1, with 8 bases lining up with TRBD2. The junction had 10 bases not matched to a gene; V was cut back by 4 bases and J by 3 bases. Germline assignment: CDR1 KGHDR and CDR2 SFDVKD. CDR3 length: 17 amino acids. CDR3 region: CATSDPTGGSFYNEQFF. CDR3 bases: TGTGCCACCAGTGACCCCACGGGGGGGTCTTTCTACAATGAGCAGTTCTTC.

This clonotype was observed a few times. This chain uses TRBV4-2 with TRBJ2-1, with D perhaps matching TRBD2 (5 bases). CDR3 length: 15 amino acids. Germline CDR1 and CDR2: LGHNA and YNFKEQ. V was pared by 4 bases and J by 5 bases, with 15 bases between. The DNA of the CDR3 is TGTGCCAGCAGCCTATCGGGAATACGGGACAATGAGCAGTTCTTC. Its protein is CASSLSGIRDNEQFF.

V gene TRBV18 combines with J gene TRBJ2-7; no definite D call. The germline CDR1 and CDR2 sequences are KGHSH and LQKENI. Trimming left V 4 bases short and J 6 bases short, with 13 bases between. The CDR3 extends over 13 amino acids. The CDR3 protein is CASSLGAGPEQYF. CDR3 nucleotides: TGTGCCAGCTCACTCGGAGCAGGACCCGAGCAGTACTTC.

V and J are TRBV5-1 and TRBJ2-7; the match to TRBD2 covers 7 bases. The V gene end was trimmed by 4 bases and the J gene end by 0 bases; junction bases not matched to a gene: 7. The germline V gene encodes CDR1 SGHRS and CDR2 YFSETQ. CDR3 length equals 15 residues. CDR3 bases: TGCGCCAGCAGCCCCACTAGCGCCTCCTCCTACGAGCAGTACTTC. Residues: CASSPTSASSYEQYF.

V gene TRBV25-1 combines with J gene TRBJ2-1, with 8 bases matching TRBD2. This CDR3 region has 15 residues. Germline-derived CDR1 and CDR2 are MGHDK and SYGVNS. The trim removed 3 bases at V and 9 bases at J, leaving 10 bases unmatched. The chain's CDR3 is CASSDLREVIPEQFF. CDR3 coding DNA: TGTGCCAGCAGTGACCTGCGGGAGGTAATCCCTGAGCAGTTCTTC.

The chain joins TRBV7-6 to TRBJ2-1; 7 bases are shared with TRBD2. The germline gives CDR1 SGHVS, CDR2 FNYEAQ. This CDR3 is 15 amino acids long. V was clipped by 1 base and J by 6 bases; unmatched bases: 6. The CDR3 loop reads CASSLDAGAGNEQFF. Here the CDR3 DNA reads TGTGCCAGCAGCTTAGATGCGGGAGCCGGCAATGAGCAGTTCTTC.

This clonotype was detected ten times or more. The J gene is TRBJ2-7, the V gene TRBV27, with 7 bases aligning to TRBD2. The germline gives CDR1 MNHEY, CDR2 SMNVEV (reference sequence). With V trimmed by 2 bases and J by 5 bases, 6 bases remained unmatched. CDR3 length equals 14 residues. CDR3 coding DNA: TGTGCCAGCAGTTTAGGGGGGGTAGGGCACGAGCAGTACTTC. Its protein is CASSLGGVGHEQYF.

The rearrangement joins TRBV6-2 or TRBV6-3 to TRBJ1-6, with 8 positions matching TRBD1. Germline assignment: CDR1 MNHEY and CDR2 SVGEGT. V shed 7 bases, J shed 8 bases, and the junction held 7 bases outside the gene matches. The CDR3 length is 14 residues. CDR3 sequence reads: CASNVQGEYSPLHF. The CDR3 DNA is TGTGCCAGCAACGTACAGGGGGAGTATTCACCCCTCCACTTT.

The CDR3 sequence: CSARGEIPSYEQYF. The CDR3 DNA sequence: TGCAGTGCTAGAGGGGAAATCCCTTCCTACGAGCAGTACTTC. This chain connects TRBV20-1 to TRBJ2-7, with D unresolved. V gave up 1 base and J gave up 1 base, with 11 bases separating them. Germline V gene sequence: CDR1 DFQATT, CDR2 SNEGSKA (reference sequence). The CDR3 extends over 14 amino acids.

This clonotype appeared many times. The chain recombines TRBV11-2 with TRBJ2-7; 7 bases are a match to TRBD2. This CDR3 has 15 amino acids. J gave up 0 bases and V 1 base, and 3 bases lay outside the gene matches. The V gene's germline CDR1 is SGHAT and CDR2 FQNNGV. CDR3 in amino acids: CASSLAGGSSYEQYF. The DNA of the CDR3 is TGTGCCAGCAGCTTAGCGGGCGGGAGCTCCTACGAGCAGTACTTC. The entire variable domain, with the rest obtained from reference TRBV11-2 and TRBJ2-7, is as follows: EAGVAQSPRYKIIEKRQSVAFWCNPISGHATLYWYQQILGQGPKLLIQFQNNGVVDDSQLPKDRFSAERLKGVDSTLKIQPAKLEDSAVYLCASSLAGGSSYEQYFGPGTRLTVT.

This chain's CDR3 is CARNTGGSPLHF. CDR3 coding DNA: TGTGCCAGAAACACAGGAGGTTCACCCCTCCACTTT. The rearrangement links TRBV2 to TRBJ1-6; tentative D call: TRBD1 (5 bases). V dropped 9 bases and J dropped 9 bases, with 12 bases sitting between them. The germline gives CDR1 SNHLY, CDR2 FYNNEI. The length of the CDR3 is 12 residues.

The V call is TRBV7-2, the J call TRBJ2-5; 7 bases line up with TRBD2. The CDR3 sequence is 16 residues long. Per the germline V gene, CDR1 is SGHTA and CDR2 is FQGNSA. V shed 5 bases and J 5 bases; nucleotides not matched to a gene: 14. As DNA, the CDR3 is TGTGCCAGCAGCCCTGGCGTGGGCGGGAGTTGGGAGACCCAGTACTTC. Its protein is CASSPGVGGSWETQYF.

This rearrangement joins TRBV27 to TRBJ2-1; D unclear. Trimming pared 0 bases from V and 6 bases from J, leaving 6 bases between. CDR3 length: 13 residues. Per germline, CDR1 MNHEY and CDR2 SMNVEV (reference sequence). The CDR3 DNA follows: TGTGCCAGCAGTTTATCCGTGACCAATGAGCAGTTCTTC. As protein: CASSLSVTNEQFF.

The chain combines TRBV4-2 with TRBJ2-3, with a tentative D call TRBD2 (5 bases). Germline V gene lookup returns CDR1 LGHNA and CDR2 YNFKEQ. CDR3 length: 16 amino acids. V dropped 1 base and J dropped 2 bases, with 13 bases sitting between them. CDR3 DNA sequence: TGTGCCAGCAGCCAAGGGACTCTACAACTCACAGATACGCAGTATTTT. Translated, it gives CASSQGTLQLTDTQYF.